The 9 T cell receptor beta chains in this list originate from one sample, sequenced in a study of T cell responses to AZD1222 COVID-19 vaccine (dated by TCRdb to the early 2020s). The time point label, read with the paper, signifies: about 28 days (+/-7) after the second vaccine dose. Library prep was done by the immunoSEQ multiplex PCR assay. Entries here come from immuneACCESS through TCRdb and include only in-frame sequences with V and J called. Some clones fail to appear in such tables; in the studies checked, an unresolved V gene covers under half of the shortfall, and the cause of the remainder is unknown. The sample table contains about 120,000 clones; only one count was recorded for 87% of them. Approximately 2.6% of the sample belongs to the ten largest clones. Specimen: peripheral blood, collected 28 days after the second AZD1222 dose. Receptors were obtained from an adult who received the AZD1222 COVID-19 vaccine.

This chain joins TRBV3-1 (or the pseudogene TRBV3-2) and TRBJ1-1; D is possibly TRBD1 (5 bases). Trimming removed 1 base at V and 8 bases at J, with 14 bases between. The CDR3 spans 14 residues. In germline, CDR1 is LGHDT, CDR2 YNNKEL (reference sequence). CDR3 sequence (DNA): TGTGCCAGCAGCCAAGGGGGGGTGCAGGCCGAAGCTTTCTTT. Translated: CASSQGGVQAEAFF.

The CDR3: CASSDSDRATEAFF. In nucleotides, the CDR3 is TGTGCCAGCAGTGATTCGGACAGGGCCACTGAAGCTTTCTTT. The chain links TRBV6-4 to TRBJ1-1, with 8 positions matching TRBD1. CDR3 length equals 14 residues. Germline V CDR1 and CDR2: MRHNA, SNTAGT. J was trimmed by 4 bases and V by 3 bases; bases with no gene match: 4.

DNA for the CDR3: TGCGCCAGCAGCTCCCAACAGGGAGGCTACGAGCAGTACTTC. Translating it yields CASSSQQGGYEQYF. The V call is TRBV5-1, the J call TRBJ2-7; D assignment may be TRBD1 or TRBD2 (6 bases each). Per germline, CDR1 SGHRS and CDR2 YFSETQ. The CDR3 is 14 amino acids. Trimming left V 3 bases short and J 3 bases short, with 13 bases between.

The CDR3 sequence is CASRRGASPNEKLFF. The CDR3 nucleotides read TGTGCCAGCAGAAGAGGGGCCTCGCCGAATGAAAAACTGTTTTTT. The chain employs TRBV27 and TRBJ1-4, with D perhaps matching TRBD1 (5 bases). The CDR3 is 15 amino acids. Germline V lookup: CDR1 MNHEY, CDR2 SMNVEV (reference sequence). The V gene lost 6 bases and the J gene lost 5 bases, with 16 bases spanning the gap.

This chain uses TRBV5-1 with TRBJ1-4; D remains ambiguous. The CDR3 has 17 amino acids. Trimming shortened V by 0 bases and J by 7 bases, and 19 bases separated the two germline ends. Germline V CDR1 and CDR2: SGHRS, YFSETQ. The CDR3 here is CASSLGGSAVASEKLFF. In DNA form, the CDR3 reads TGCGCCAGCAGCTTGGGAGGGTCAGCCGTTGCTAGTGAAAAACTGTTTTTT. Looking up the rest from reference TRBV5-1 and TRBJ1-4 gives the full variable domain: KAGVTQTPRYLIKTRGQQVTLSCSPISGHRSVSWYQQTPGQGLQFLFEYFSETQRNKGNFPGRFSGRQFSNSRSEMNVSTLELGDSALYLCASSLGGSAVASEKLFFGSGTQLSVL.

The chain links TRBV9 to TRBJ2-1, with 11 nucleotides matching TRBD2. The CDR3 has 18 residues. Germline V gene lookup returns CDR1 SGDLS and CDR2 YYNGEE. The J segment lost 8 bases and the V segment lost 1 base, leaving 14 bases of the junction unmatched. CDR3 region: CASSVKASGGIGLDEQFF. For the CDR3, the DNA is TGTGCCAGCAGCGTAAAGGCTAGCGGGGGGATAGGGTTAGATGAGCAGTTCTTC. The full variable domain, completed using reference TRBV9 and TRBJ2-1, is DSGVTQTPKHLITATGQRVTLRCSPRSGDLSVYWYQQSLDQGLQFLIQYYNGEERAKGNILERFSAQQFPDLHSELNLSSLELGDSALYFCASSVKASGGIGLDEQFFGPGTRLTVL.

The J gene is TRBJ1-5, the V gene TRBV5-1, with 7 bases fitting TRBD1. Germline values: CDR1 SGHRS, CDR2 YFSETQ. CDR3 length equals 16 residues. The junction had 7 bases not matched to a gene; V was cut back by 4 bases and J by 0 bases. The CDR3 coding sequence is TGCGCCAGCAGCCCGGGGACAGACCCTAGCAATCAGCCCCAGCATTTT. Protein product: CASSPGTDPSNQPQHF.

This chain joins TRBV3-1 (or the pseudogene TRBV3-2) and TRBJ2-2, with D maybe TRBD2 (5 bases). The CDR3 covers 16 residues. Trimming took off 4 bases at V and 6 bases at J, with 18 bases between the two ends. Germline V gene sequence: CDR1 LGHDT, CDR2 YNNKEL (reference sequence). The CDR3 nucleotides are TGTGCCAGCAGCCCTTCTGGGGTGGTGCGGGCCGGGGAGCTGTTTTTT. Translation: CASSPSGVVRAGELFF.

The rearrangement links TRBV27 to TRBJ2-7; 7 bases fit TRBD1. Germline CDR1 and CDR2: MNHEY and SMNVEV (reference sequence). The length of the CDR3 is 17 residues. Trimming took 1 base from V and 4 from J; bases not matched to a gene: 13. The CDR3: CASSLLGRDSDFYEQYF. The CDR3 region has the DNA TGTGCCAGCAGTTTATTAGGCCGGGACAGCGATTTTTACGAGCAGTACTTC.